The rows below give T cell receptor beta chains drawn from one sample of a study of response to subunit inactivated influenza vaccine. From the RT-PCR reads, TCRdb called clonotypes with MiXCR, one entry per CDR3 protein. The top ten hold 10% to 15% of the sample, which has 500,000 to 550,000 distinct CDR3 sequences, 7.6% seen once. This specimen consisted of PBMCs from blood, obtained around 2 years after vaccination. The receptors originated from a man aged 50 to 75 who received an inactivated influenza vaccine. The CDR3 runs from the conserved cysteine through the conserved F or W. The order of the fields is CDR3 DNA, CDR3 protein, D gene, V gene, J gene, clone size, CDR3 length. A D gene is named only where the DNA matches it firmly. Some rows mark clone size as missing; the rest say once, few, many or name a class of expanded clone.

CDR3nt: TGCGCCAGCAGCCAAGATTATGGCAGGGAGGTAGGCTACACCTTC; CDR3aa: CASSQDYGREVGYTF; d_gene: NA; v_gene: TRBV4-3; j_gene: TRBJ1-2; abundance: many; len: 15
CDR3nt: TGTGCCAGCAGTACGGCCCGGACTAGCGGAAAAGAGACCCAGTACTTC; CDR3aa: CASSTARTSGKETQYF; d_gene: TRBD2; v_gene: TRBV2; j_gene: TRBJ2-5; abundance: NA; len: 16
CDR3nt: TGTGCCAGCAGCTCCCTGGGACTAGCGGAAGATGAGCAGTTCTTC; CDR3aa: CASSSLGLAEDEQFF; d_gene: TRBD2; v_gene: TRBV7-3; j_gene: TRBJ2-1; abundance: NA; len: 15
CDR3nt: TGTGCCAGCAGCCTCCCTATGGGAAAGACCCAGTACTTC; CDR3aa: CASSLPMGKTQYF; d_gene: NA; v_gene: TRBV7-2; j_gene: TRBJ2-5; abundance: many; len: 13
CDR3nt: TGCGCCAGCAGCCAAGATCATAAGAATACGCAGTATTTT; CDR3aa: CASSQDHKNTQYF; d_gene: NA; v_gene: TRBV4-1; j_gene: TRBJ2-3; abundance: medium-sized; len: 13
CDR3nt: TGTGCCAGCAGCTCGACAGCCTTCTACGAGCAGTACTTC; CDR3aa: CASSSTAFYEQYF; d_gene: NA; v_gene: TRBV7-2; j_gene: TRBJ2-7; abundance: NA; len: 13
CDR3nt: TGTGCCACCAGTGATGGTCAGGCGCCCAATGAGCAGTTCTTC; CDR3aa: CATSDGQAPNEQFF; d_gene: NA; v_gene: TRBV24-1; j_gene: TRBJ2-1; abundance: NA; len: 14
CDR3nt: TGCAGTGCCCCCCCGGCGGGGCGCACAGATACGCAGTATTTT; CDR3aa: CSAPPAGRTDTQYF; d_gene: NA; v_gene: TRBV20-1; j_gene: TRBJ2-3; abundance: NA; len: 14
CDR3nt: TGTGCCAGCAGTGCGAGCGGGGGGCTGAGCTCCTACGAGCAGTACTTC; CDR3aa: CASSASGGLSSYEQYF; d_gene: TRBD2; v_gene: TRBV6-1; j_gene: TRBJ2-7; abundance: few; len: 16
CDR3nt: TGTGCCAGCAGCCCGGGACACAGCTCTGGAAACACCATATATTTT; CDR3aa: CASSPGHSSGNTIYF; d_gene: NA; v_gene: TRBV12-3/TRBV12-4; j_gene: TRBJ1-3; abundance: many; len: 15
CDR3nt: TGTGCCAGCAGCTCGGGGACTAGCGGGAGGGCAAATGAGCAGTTCTTC; CDR3aa: CASSSGTSGRANEQFF; d_gene: TRBD2; v_gene: TRBV5-4; j_gene: TRBJ2-1; abundance: NA; len: 16
CDR3nt: TGCGCCAGCAGCCAGGGAATGGGCCCAGATACGCAGTATTTT; CDR3aa: CASSQGMGPDTQYF; d_gene: NA; v_gene: TRBV10-1; j_gene: TRBJ2-3; abundance: many; len: 14
CDR3nt: TGTGCCAGCAGCCCGGGACTAGAGACCTACGAGCAGTACTTC; CDR3aa: CASSPGLETYEQYF; d_gene: TRBD2; v_gene: TRBV7-2; j_gene: TRBJ2-7; abundance: many; len: 14
CDR3nt: TGCAGCGTTGAAGTTTCAGCGACAGGGAAGGCTTTCTTT; CDR3aa: CSVEVSATGKAFF; d_gene: TRBD1; v_gene: TRBV29-1; j_gene: TRBJ1-1; abundance: many; len: 13
CDR3nt: TGTGCCAGCAGCCAAGCGGGAGGCGGGGCTCTCGCTCAGTTCTTC; CDR3aa: CASSQAGGGALAQFF; d_gene: TRBD2; v_gene: TRBV3-1; j_gene: TRBJ2-1; abundance: few; len: 15
CDR3nt: TGTGCCAGCAGTGAAGACAGGGGGACGCGATATGGCTACACCTTC; CDR3aa: CASSEDRGTRYGYTF; d_gene: TRBD1; v_gene: TRBV6-1; j_gene: TRBJ1-2; abundance: many; len: 15
CDR3nt: TGCAGTGCTAGAGATATCCGCGCGCCCTATAATTCACCCCTCCACTTT; CDR3aa: CSARDIRAPYNSPLHF; d_gene: NA; v_gene: TRBV20-1; j_gene: TRBJ1-6; abundance: NA; len: 16
CDR3nt: TGTGCCAGCAGCTCCTCTGGACAGGGAACGCAGTATTTT; CDR3aa: CASSSSGQGTQYF; d_gene: TRBD1; v_gene: TRBV7-3; j_gene: TRBJ2-3; abundance: NA; len: 13
CDR3nt: TGTGCCAGCAGTTCACGACTAGCGGGAGGATTTGAGCAGTTCTTC; CDR3aa: CASSSRLAGGFEQFF; d_gene: TRBD2; v_gene: TRBV6-2/TRBV6-3; j_gene: TRBJ2-1; abundance: NA; len: 15
CDR3nt: TGCAGTGCACGCCCGACAGTCCGGGGTGAAGCTTTCTTT; CDR3aa: CSARPTVRGEAFF; d_gene: NA; v_gene: TRBV20-1; j_gene: TRBJ1-1; abundance: once; len: 13
CDR3nt: TGCGCCAGCAGCCCGAGTAGGACTAGCGGAGTGTACGAGCAGTACTTC; CDR3aa: CASSPSRTSGVYEQYF; d_gene: TRBD2; v_gene: TRBV5-1; j_gene: TRBJ2-7; abundance: few; len: 16
CDR3nt: TGCGCCAGCAGCTTGGGTTCATCCGGGTATGGCTACACCTTC; CDR3aa: CASSLGSSGYGYTF; d_gene: NA; v_gene: TRBV5-1; j_gene: TRBJ1-2; abundance: many; len: 14
CDR3nt: TGCAGTGCAAGGCTAGCGGGAGATTACGAGCAGTACTTC; CDR3aa: CSARLAGDYEQYF; d_gene: TRBD2; v_gene: TRBV20-1; j_gene: TRBJ2-7; abundance: few; len: 13
CDR3nt: TGCAGCGTGGAACTAGCGGGAGACCCCACTGATACGCAGTATTTT; CDR3aa: CSVELAGDPTDTQYF; d_gene: TRBD2; v_gene: TRBV29-1; j_gene: TRBJ2-3; abundance: few; len: 15
CDR3nt: TGCAGCGTTGGCCGGACAGGCCTTATGAACGAGCAGTACTTC; CDR3aa: CSVGRTGLMNEQYF; d_gene: TRBD1; v_gene: TRBV29-1; j_gene: TRBJ2-7; abundance: few; len: 14
CDR3nt: TGTGCCAGCAGTTATGAGGGGGAGTACACAGATACGCAGTATTTT; CDR3aa: CASSYEGEYTDTQYF; d_gene: NA; v_gene: TRBV12-3/TRBV12-4; j_gene: TRBJ2-3; abundance: many; len: 15
CDR3nt: TGTGCCAGCAGCTTAAATGGACAGGACCACTATGGCTACACCTTC; CDR3aa: CASSLNGQDHYGYTF; d_gene: TRBD1; v_gene: TRBV7-3; j_gene: TRBJ1-2; abundance: NA; len: 15
CDR3nt: TGTGCCAGCAGCCAAGGGACTAGCGGGGGGCCCCTTCGCACAGATACGCAGTATTTT; CDR3aa: CASSQGTSGGPLRTDTQYF; d_gene: TRBD2; v_gene: TRBV4-2; j_gene: TRBJ2-3; abundance: few; len: 19
CDR3nt: TGTGCCTGGATGGGGGAACTTATGTACGAGCAGTACTTC; CDR3aa: CAWMGELMYEQYF; d_gene: NA; v_gene: TRBV30; j_gene: TRBJ2-7; abundance: NA; len: 13
CDR3nt: TGTGCCAGCAGCTTAATCGCCCGGGAGCAGTTCTTC; CDR3aa: CASSLIAREQFF; d_gene: NA; v_gene: TRBV7-2; j_gene: TRBJ2-1; abundance: many; len: 12
CDR3nt: TGTGCCAGCAGCTCAACGGGCGGGAGAAGCACAGATACGCAGTATTTT; CDR3aa: CASSSTGGRSTDTQYF; d_gene: TRBD2; v_gene: TRBV9; j_gene: TRBJ2-3; abundance: many; len: 16
CDR3nt: TGTGCCAGCAGCTCGAGCGGGAGAGTGAACAATGAGCAGTTCTTC; CDR3aa: CASSSSGRVNNEQFF; d_gene: TRBD2; v_gene: TRBV7-2; j_gene: TRBJ2-1; abundance: NA; len: 15
CDR3nt: TGTGCCAGCAGTTTAAATCGGCAAGAGACCCAGTACTTC; CDR3aa: CASSLNRQETQYF; d_gene: NA; v_gene: TRBV27; j_gene: TRBJ2-5; abundance: many; len: 13
CDR3nt: TGTGCCAGTAGTAGCCCACACAGGGGGCCCGATAATCAGCCCCAGCATTTT; CDR3aa: CASSSPHRGPDNQPQHF; d_gene: TRBD1; v_gene: TRBV19; j_gene: TRBJ1-5; abundance: few; len: 17
CDR3nt: TGTGCCACCAGCAGAGATAAGGTTCGACGGGCCTCCCGGGAGAATGAGCAGTTCTTC; CDR3aa: CATSRDKVRRASRENEQFF; d_gene: NA; v_gene: TRBV15; j_gene: TRBJ2-1; abundance: many; len: 19
CDR3nt: TGCAGTGCTAGGAGGGGTTCGCGGAACAATGAGCAGTTCTTC; CDR3aa: CSARRGSRNNEQFF; d_gene: NA; v_gene: TRBV20-1; j_gene: TRBJ2-1; abundance: NA; len: 14
CDR3nt: TGTGCCAGCAGTCCAGGACAGGGGAGGCAGCCCCAGCATTTT; CDR3aa: CASSPGQGRQPQHF; d_gene: TRBD1; v_gene: TRBV27; j_gene: TRBJ1-5; abundance: many; len: 14
CDR3nt: TGTGCCAGCAGCCTGCGCAGGACAGGGGAGAACTCACCCCTCCACTTT; CDR3aa: CASSLRRTGENSPLHF; d_gene: TRBD1; v_gene: TRBV6-2/TRBV6-3; j_gene: TRBJ1-6; abundance: few; len: 16
CDR3nt: TGCAGTGCGGAGGACAGGGGCCTAAGCACAGATACGCAGTATTTT; CDR3aa: CSAEDRGLSTDTQYF; d_gene: TRBD1; v_gene: TRBV20-1; j_gene: TRBJ2-3; abundance: few; len: 15
CDR3nt: TGTGCCAGCCACGGGACTCTCCTAGCCAAAAACATTCAGTACTTC; CDR3aa: CASHGTLLAKNIQYF; d_gene: NA; v_gene: TRBV2; j_gene: TRBJ2-4; abundance: few; len: 15